This T cell receptor (beta chain) came from a study of OX40 agonist ivuxolimab in advanced cancers. Data came from immunoSEQ multiplex PCR; TCRdb stores just in-frame clones and leaves some out. The sample lists about 80,000 clones, just under 85% occurring once. Germline V CDR1 and CDR2: LNHNV, YYDKDF (reference sequence). The CDR3 covers 14 residues. The V end lost 2 bases, the J end lost 2 bases, and 10 bases lay between the germline ends. The sample here was CD4+ or CD8+ T cells sorted from blood, taken in a trial of the OX40 agonist ivuxolimab. The TCR originated in an adult with an advanced solid tumor such as melanoma, head and neck, liver or kidney cancer. This chain links TRBV15 with TRBJ2-7; TRBD1 is a possible D gene (6 bases). CDR3 region: CATSRIAGAYEQYF. As DNA, the CDR3 is TGTGCCACCAGCAGAATCGCAGGGGCCTACGAGCAGTACTTC.